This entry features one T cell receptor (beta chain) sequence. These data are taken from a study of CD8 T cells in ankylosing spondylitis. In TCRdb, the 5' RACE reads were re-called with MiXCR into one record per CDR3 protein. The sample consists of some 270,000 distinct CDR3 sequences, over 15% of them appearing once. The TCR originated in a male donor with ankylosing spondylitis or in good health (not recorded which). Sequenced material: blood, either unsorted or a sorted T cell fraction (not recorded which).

The CDR3 here is CASSQGGLAGPETQYF. The CDR3 nucleotides read TGCGCCAGCAGCCAAGGAGGCCTAGCGGGTCCAGAGACCCAGTACTTC. The V and J genes are TRBV4-1 and TRBJ2-5; TRBD2 matches at 8 bases. The CDR3 consists of 16 residues. V shed 1 base and J 4 bases; nucleotides not matched to a gene: 8. Germline CDR1 MGHRA, CDR2 YSYEKL.